The 30 T cell receptor beta chains below were found in one sample sequenced in a study of blood T cell repertoires in COVID-19. The data were produced by immunoSEQ multiplex PCR, yet TCRdb's version contains in-frame clones alone and is incomplete. The data show around 140,000 clones, 75% to 85% seen once. The sample comprised peripheral blood. These receptors originate from a man in his 70s who had recovered from COVID-19.

The chain employs TRBV5-1 and TRBJ2-3; D is undetermined. This CDR3 comprises 14 residues. Per germline, CDR1 SGHRS and CDR2 YFSETQ. The V gene lost 2 bases and the J gene lost 2 bases, with 9 bases spanning the gap. The CDR3: CASSFVTNTDTQYF. The DNA for the CDR3 is TGCGCCAGCAGCTTCGTAACTAACACAGATACGCAGTATTTT.

The chain employs TRBV7-8 and TRBJ2-7; 7 bases map to TRBD2. Germline loops: CDR1 SGHVS, CDR2 FQNEAQ. The J segment lost 4 bases and the V segment lost 2 bases, leaving 2 bases of the junction unmatched. There are 13 residues in the CDR3. The DNA of the CDR3 is TGTGCCAGCAGCTTACAACTAGCGTACGAGCAGTACTTC. This codes for CASSLQLAYEQYF.

This clone was seen a handful of times. V gene TRBV18 combines with J gene TRBJ2-7; possible D gene TRBD2, 6 bases. V gave up 6 bases and J gave up 3 bases, with 15 bases separating them. The CDR3 is 14 residues long. Germline loops: CDR1 KGHSH, CDR2 LQKENI. CDR3 nucleotides: TGTGCCAGCTCCGAGGTAGCGGTGGACTACGAGCAGTACTTC. This translates into CASSEVAVDYEQYF.

This clone is a singleton in its sample. The J gene is TRBJ2-3, the V gene TRBV27; perhaps TRBD2 as D (5 bases). CDR3 length: 15 amino acids. Looked up from germline, CDR1 is MNHEY and CDR2 is SMNVEV (reference sequence). V gave up 3 bases and J gave up 2 bases, with 12 bases separating them. The CDR3 nucleotides read TGTGCCAGCAGTTTGACCCTAGCCAACACAGATACGCAGTATTTT. This translates into CASSLTLANTDTQYF.

The J gene is TRBJ2-3, the V gene TRBV9, with 12 bases matching TRBD2. V lost 2 bases, J lost 3 bases, and 4 bases stayed unmatched. CDR1 and CDR2 from the germline V gene are SGDLS and YYNGEE. The CDR3 is 16 residues long. The CDR3 region is CASSVAGTSGTDTQYF. The CDR3, as DNA: TGTGCCAGCAGCGTGGCCGGGACTAGCGGGACAGATACGCAGTATTTT.

This clone was seen just once. V and J are TRBV3-1 (or the pseudogene TRBV3-2) and TRBJ2-5, with TRBD2 identical over 7 bases. CDR1 is LGHDT, CDR2 YNNKEL, per germline (reference sequence). This CDR3 comprises 12 residues. J gave up 12 bases and V 2 bases, and 6 bases lay outside the gene matches. The CDR3 region has the DNA TGTGCCAGCAGCCAACTGGCTCGGGGGGAGTACTTC. Protein: CASSQLARGEYF.

J is TRBJ2-1 and V is TRBV6-5, with D perhaps TRBD1 (6 bases). Germline CDR1 reads MNHEY; CDR2 reads SVGAGI. Deletions cut 4 bases from V and 2 bases from J, with 9 bases between. The CDR3 runs 14 residues. DNA of the CDR3: TGTGCCAGCAGTTTACCAGGGGCCTACAATGAGCAGTTCTTC. The encoded protein is CASSLPGAYNEQFF.

The chain carries TRBV7-9 and TRBJ1-3; no reliable D call. Trimming removed 3 bases from V and 0 bases from J, with 3 bases in between. The germline V gene has CDR1 SEHNR and CDR2 FQNEAQ (reference sequence). There are 13 residues in the CDR3. In DNA form, the CDR3 reads TGTGCCAGCAGCTTCGGCTCTGGAAACACCATATATTTT. Amino acid sequence: CASSFGSGNTIYF.

The chain uses TRBV4-1 and TRBJ2-7, with a weak D call TRBD2 (5 bases). Germline V gene lookup returns CDR1 MGHRA and CDR2 YSYEKL. This CDR3 region has 15 residues. Trimming removed 0 bases from V and 2 bases from J, with 11 bases in between. The CDR3 nucleotides are TGCGCCAGCAGCCAAGATCTGAGCGGACCCTACGAGCAGTACTTC. This codes for CASSQDLSGPYEQYF.

The chain carries TRBV4-1 and TRBJ2-5, with 8 positions matching TRBD2. The CDR3 loop spans 15 amino acids. Germline CDR1 reads MGHRA; CDR2 reads YSYEKL. The junction had 7 bases not matched to a gene; V was cut back by 3 bases and J by 4 bases. DNA of the CDR3: TGCGCCAGCAGCCAGAGCGGGAGTTACGCAGAGACCCAGTACTTC. Amino acid sequence: CASSQSGSYAETQYF.

The genes are TRBV7-2 and TRBJ2-2; TRBD2 aligns across 7 bases. Germline loops: CDR1 SGHTA, CDR2 FQGNSA. The junction had 12 bases not matched to a gene; V was cut back by 5 bases and J by 6 bases. CDR3 length: 16 residues. The CDR3 coding sequence is TGTGCCAGCAGCCCTACTCTGCGGGGGAGAGCCGGGGAGCTGTTTTTT. This sequence encodes CASSPTLRGRAGELFF.

As DNA, the CDR3 is TGTGCCAGTAGTACCCTAGCGGGACGGGACGATTACGAGCAGTACTTC. Translated: CASSTLAGRDDYEQYF. The chain has TRBV19 and TRBJ2-7, with 9 nucleotides matching TRBD2. The CDR3 is 16 amino acids. The ends lost 4 bases at V and 4 bases at J; junction bases unmatched: 11. The germline V gene has CDR1 LNHDA and CDR2 SQIVND (reference sequence).

V and J are TRBV5-1 and TRBJ2-1, with TRBD2 matching over 12 bases. CDR3 length: 16 amino acids. Trimming removed 4 bases from V and 6 bases from J; junction bases left unmatched: 8. Germline loops: CDR1 SGHRS, CDR2 YFSETQ. CDR3 in DNA: TGCGCCAGCAGCCCGGCACTAGCGGGAGGAGGCAATGAGCAGTTCTTC. This encodes CASSPALAGGGNEQFF.

The chain links TRBV4-1 to TRBJ2-5, with a weak D call TRBD2 (5 bases). V lost 2 bases and J 3 bases, leaving 7 bases between the germline ends. Germline CDR1 and CDR2: MGHRA and YSYEKL. The length of the CDR3 is 13 residues. This CDR3 reads CASSQWRKETQYF. The CDR3 DNA reads as TGCGCCAGCAGCCAATGGAGGAAAGAGACCCAGTACTTC.

The rearrangement uses TRBV29-1 and TRBJ2-1; TRBD1 aligns across 9 bases. With V trimmed by 6 bases and J by 2 bases, 2 bases remained unmatched. CDR1 SQVTM and CDR2 ANQGSEA come from the germline V gene. CDR3 length equals 13 residues. CDR3 DNA: TGCAGCGTGGACAGGGGAACCTACAATGAGCAGTTCTTC. Translated: CSVDRGTYNEQFF.

This clone was detected a few times. The chain combines TRBV7-3 with TRBJ2-1; TRBD2 aligns across 7 bases. V lost 5 bases and J lost 4; bases outside the gene matches: 8. The CDR3 consists of 15 residues. In germline, CDR1 is SGHTA, CDR2 FQGTGA. CDR3 sequence: CASSPFGREYNEQFF. The CDR3 DNA reads TGTGCCAGCAGCCCCTTTGGGCGGGAGTACAATGAGCAGTTCTTC.

V and J are TRBV6-2 or TRBV6-3 and TRBJ1-2, with D uncertain. Germline values: CDR1 MNHEY, CDR2 SVGEGT. The CDR3 runs to 13 residues. Deletions cut 1 base from V and 3 bases from J, with 6 bases between. In nucleotides, the CDR3 is TGTGCCAGCAGTTACTTCGGGGACTATGGCTACACCTTC. Encoded protein: CASSYFGDYGYTF.

This rearrangement joins TRBV30 to TRBJ2-3; TRBD2 aligns across 8 bases. Looked up from germline, CDR1 is GTSNPN and CDR2 is SVGIG (reference sequence). Trimming cost V 3 bases and J 4 bases; bases outside gene matches: 6. This CDR3 spans 14 amino acids. For the CDR3, the DNA is TGTGCCTGGAGCAGCGGGAGAGGGGCAGATACGCAGTATTTT. Translated: CAWSSGRGADTQYF.

The CDR3 nucleotides are TGTGCCAGCAGCTCCCATCCCGGGACAGGGGGAGGGGAGACCCAGTACTTC. Protein product: CASSSHPGTGGGETQYF. V gene TRBV7-6 combines with J gene TRBJ2-5, with 11 bases aligning to TRBD1. The germline V gene has CDR1 SGHVS and CDR2 FNYEAQ. This CDR3 region has 17 residues. Germline trimming cut 4 bases from V and 5 bases from J; bases unmatched to any gene: 12.

CDR3 amino acids: CASSPVTGEAFF. CDR3 DNA: TGTGCCAGCTCACCCGTTACAGGAGAAGCTTTCTTT. The chain links TRBV18 to TRBJ1-1; tentatively, D is TRBD1 (5 bases). Germline V gene lookup returns CDR1 KGHSH and CDR2 LQKENI. V was clipped by 3 bases and J by 8 bases, with 10 bases between them. CDR3 length: 12 amino acids.

V gene TRBV19 combines with J gene TRBJ1-3; TRBD1 matches 9 bases. Trimming at V came to 8 bases and at J to 3 bases, leaving 5 bases not matched to a gene. Germline values: CDR1 LNHDA, CDR2 SQIVND (reference sequence). The CDR3 is 14 residues long. CDR3 sequence reads: CASETGGLGNTIYF. CDR3 nucleotides: TGTGCCAGTGAAACAGGGGGCCTTGGAAACACCATATATTTT. The full variable domain, completed using reference TRBV19 and TRBJ1-3, is DGGITQSPKYLFRKEGQNVTLSCEQNLNHDAMYWYRQDPGQGLRLIYYSQIVNDFQKGDIAEGYSVSREKKESFPLTVTSAQKNPTAFYLCASETGGLGNTIYFGEGSWLTVV.

In DNA form, the CDR3 reads TGCGCCAGCACCGGGTCCCCGGATACGCAGTATTTT. This gives the protein CASTGSPDTQYF. This chain connects TRBV10-2 to TRBJ2-3, with unresolved D. Germline CDR1 and CDR2: WSHSY and SAAADI. V shed 7 bases and J shed 6 bases, with 11 bases lying between them. The CDR3 has 12 residues.

This clone occurred once. V gene TRBV9 combines with J gene TRBJ1-6, with TRBD1 matching over 10 bases. The J segment lost 7 bases and the V segment lost 3 bases, leaving 7 bases of the junction unmatched. Germline lookup yields CDR1 SGDLS and CDR2 YYNGEE. The length of the CDR3 is 16 residues. In DNA, the CDR3 is TGTGCCAGCAGCGGACCGACAGGGGGCTCGAATTCACCCCTCCACTTT. It is translated as CASSGPTGGSNSPLHF.

The chain recombines TRBV12-3 or TRBV12-4 with TRBJ2-2, with D hard to call. V was cut by 7 bases and J by 6 bases, with 12 bases left in between. This CDR3 has 13 residues. CDR3: CASTIRGAGELFF. As DNA, the CDR3 is TGTGCCAGCACCATCCGCGGAGCCGGGGAGCTGTTTTTT.

The chain is built from TRBV7-9 and TRBJ1-1; 10 nucleotides line up with TRBD1. V trimming: 5 bases; J trimming: 4 bases; junction bases outside the gene matches: 10. In germline, CDR1 is SEHNR, CDR2 FQNEAQ (reference sequence). This CDR3 has 16 amino acids. The CDR3 DNA is TGTGCCAGCAGCCAATACCGGGACAGGGGAGGCACTGAAGCTTTCTTT. This translates into CASSQYRDRGGTEAFF.

The chain combines TRBV7-6 with TRBJ2-7; 11 positions match TRBD1. The V segment lost 3 bases and the J segment 5 bases; nucleotides outside the gene matches: 6. The V gene's germline CDR1 is SGHVS and CDR2 FNYEAQ. The CDR3 totals 15 residues. The CDR3 sequence is CASSLKDRGRNEQYF. The DNA for the CDR3 is TGTGCCAGCAGCTTGAAGGACAGGGGGCGTAACGAGCAGTACTTC.

The chain is built from TRBV29-1 and TRBJ2-4; the match to TRBD2 covers 9 bases. The CDR3 has 13 residues. V dropped 6 bases and J dropped 8; count of bases not matched to a gene: 8. Germline CDR1 SQVTM, CDR2 ANQGSEA. CDR3 DNA sequence: TGCAGCGTCCGAGCGGGAGGCACGGACATTCAGTACTTC. This translates into CSVRAGGTDIQYF.

CDR3 region: CASRLAPSETQYF. The CDR3 bases are TGTGCCAGCAGACTAGCGCCTTCGGAGACCCAGTACTTC. The chain carries TRBV6-5 and TRBJ2-5, with 7 bases matching TRBD2. Looked up from germline, CDR1 is MNHEY and CDR2 is SVGAGI. J was trimmed by 5 bases and V by 6 bases; bases with no gene match: 6. The CDR3 is 13 residues long.

This sequence joins TRBV7-9 and TRBJ2-5; weak D call: TRBD2 (5 bases). The CDR3 covers 15 residues. With 1 base removed from V and 0 bases from J, the gap between germline ends came to 9 bases. Per the germline V gene, CDR1 is SEHNR and CDR2 is FQNEAQ (reference sequence). CDR3 DNA: TGTGCCAGCAGCTTAGATGGGCGGGACCAAGAGACCCAGTACTTC. Protein product: CASSLDGRDQETQYF.

The J gene is TRBJ2-3, the V gene TRBV20-1, with D unclear. CDR1 is DFQATT, CDR2 SNEGSKA, per germline (reference sequence). The length of the CDR3 is 11 residues. The V end lost 5 bases, the J end lost 6 bases, and 9 bases lay between the germline ends. The CDR3 sequence is CSAADMDTQYF. The CDR3 coding sequence is TGCAGTGCTGCCGACATGGATACGCAGTATTTT.